Listed here is a single T cell receptor (beta chain). Antigen unknown. TCRdb redid the calling of the RT-PCR reads with MiXCR, one entry per CDR3 protein. The sample has several thousand distinct CDR3 sequences; around 84% are singletons. The data were obtained in a study of yellow fever vaccine responses in identical twins. Broader study findings: Reportedly, the T cell response mounted by twins to vaccine seemed partly convergent, partly personalized.

Looked up from germline, CDR1 is LGHNA and CDR2 is YSLEER. Trimming removed 0 bases at V and 7 bases at J, with 13 bases between. The CDR3 is made up of 15 amino acids. The receptor was isolated from a woman aged 18-30 years who received the yellow fever vaccine. Sequences were derived from T cells from blood (PBMCs), unsorted or a sorted subset (not recorded which), sampled before or after yellow fever vaccination (not recorded which). This chain connects TRBV4-3 to TRBJ2-1; D not certain. The CDR3 sequence: CASSQDKGWVNEQFF. The CDR3 DNA reads TGCGCCAGCAGCCAAGACAAGGGCTGGGTGAATGAGCAGTTCTTC.